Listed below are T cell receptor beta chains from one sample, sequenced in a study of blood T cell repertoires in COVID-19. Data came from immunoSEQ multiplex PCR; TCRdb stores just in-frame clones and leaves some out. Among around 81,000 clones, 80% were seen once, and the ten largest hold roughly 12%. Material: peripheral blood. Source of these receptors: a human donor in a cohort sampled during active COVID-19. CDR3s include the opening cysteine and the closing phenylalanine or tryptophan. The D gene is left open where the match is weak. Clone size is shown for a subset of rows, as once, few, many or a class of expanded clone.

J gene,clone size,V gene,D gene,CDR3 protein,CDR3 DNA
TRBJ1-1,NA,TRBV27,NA,CASTGGGFMNTEAFF,TGTGCCAGTACGGGTGGAGGGTTCATGAACACTGAAGCTTTCTTT
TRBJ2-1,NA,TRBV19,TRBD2,CASNRLAGVADYNEQFF,TGTGCCAGTAACAGACTAGCGGGAGTAGCGGATTACAATGAGCAGTTCTTC
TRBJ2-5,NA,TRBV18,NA,CASSLLSLETQYF,TGTGCCAGCTCACTCCTATCTCTTGAGACCCAGTACTTC
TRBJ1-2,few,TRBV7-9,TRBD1,CASSTRQGAIYGYTF,TGTGCCAGCAGCACCCGACAGGGGGCAATCTATGGCTACACCTTC
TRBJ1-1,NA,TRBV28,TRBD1,CASSFDRDMNTEAFF,TGTGCCAGCAGTTTTGACAGGGACATGAACACTGAAGCTTTCTTT
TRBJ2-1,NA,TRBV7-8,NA,CASSLVQGSSYNEQFF,TGTGCCAGCAGCTTAGTTCAGGGAAGCTCCTACAATGAGCAGTTCTTC
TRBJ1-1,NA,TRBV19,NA,CASSRSGVSVRSTEAFF,TGTGCCAGTAGTAGGTCGGGGGTGAGTGTCCGGAGCACTGAAGCTTTCTTT
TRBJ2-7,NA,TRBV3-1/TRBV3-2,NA,CARKGKNEQYF,TGTGCCCGAAAGGGGAAAAACGAGCAGTACTTC
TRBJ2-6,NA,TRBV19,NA,CASIEGVSGANVLTF,TGTGCCAGTATTGAGGGGGTCTCTGGGGCCAACGTCCTGACTTTC
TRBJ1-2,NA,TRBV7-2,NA,CASSLVGGADGYTF,TGTGCCAGCAGCTTAGTGGGAGGGGCGGATGGCTACACCTTC
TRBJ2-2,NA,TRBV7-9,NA,CASSLSGAGELFF,TGTGCCAGCAGCTTATCAGGGGCCGGGGAGCTGTTTTTT
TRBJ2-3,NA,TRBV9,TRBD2,CASSANRVASGSTDTQYF,TGTGCCAGCAGCGCGAATCGAGTTGCTAGCGGGAGCACAGATACGCAGTATTTT
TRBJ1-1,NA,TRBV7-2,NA,CASSSLQGSEAFF,TGTGCCAGCAGCTCGCTACAGGGCTCTGAAGCTTTCTTT
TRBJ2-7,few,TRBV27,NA,CASRPTPQTGRGYEQYF,TGTGCCAGCAGGCCCACCCCTCAAACCGGCCGGGGCTACGAGCAGTACTTC
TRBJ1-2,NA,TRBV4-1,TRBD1,CASSHPGQGNIYGYTF,TGCGCCAGCAGCCACCCCGGACAGGGAAACATTTATGGCTACACCTTC
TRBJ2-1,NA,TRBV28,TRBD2,CASSVSGRDYNEQFF,TGTGCCAGCAGCGTCTCGGGGAGGGACTACAATGAGCAGTTCTTC